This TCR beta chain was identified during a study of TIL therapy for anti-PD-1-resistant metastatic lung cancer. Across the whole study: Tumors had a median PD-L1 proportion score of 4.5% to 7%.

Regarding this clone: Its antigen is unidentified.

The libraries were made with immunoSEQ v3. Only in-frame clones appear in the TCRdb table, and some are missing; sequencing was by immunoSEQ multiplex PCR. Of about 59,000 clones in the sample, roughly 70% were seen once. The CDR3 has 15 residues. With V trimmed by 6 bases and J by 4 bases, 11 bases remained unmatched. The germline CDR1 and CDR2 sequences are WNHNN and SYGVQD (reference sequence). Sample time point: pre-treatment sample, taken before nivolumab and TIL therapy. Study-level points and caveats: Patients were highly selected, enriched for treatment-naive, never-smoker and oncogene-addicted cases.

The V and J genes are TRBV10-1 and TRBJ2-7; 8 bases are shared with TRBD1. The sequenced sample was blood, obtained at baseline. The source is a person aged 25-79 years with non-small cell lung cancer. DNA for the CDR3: TGCGCCAGCAGCGGAGGGACAGGTGGAAGGTACGAGCAGTACTTC. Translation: CASSGGTGGRYEQYF.